This TCR beta chain appears in the sequencing data of a study of early stage breast cancer tumors. At the level of the study: Most invasive tumors, about 70% of the 16, were ER+/PR+/HER2-.

Per the germline V gene, CDR1 is LNHDA and CDR2 is SQIVND (reference sequence). CDR3 size: 14 residues. The V and J ends lost 1 base and 6 bases respectively, with 12 bases between them. Notes on the study in general: Unsorted bulk genomic DNA sequencing lacked pairing and functional marker data.

Concerning this clone itself: Its specificity is not known.

Repertoires were generated with immunoSEQ multiplex PCR, while TCRdb's copy carries only in-frame clones and drops some. The sample includes around 51,000 clones, around 80% of them seen just once. What was sequenced was blood. The origin of this receptor is a person aged 40 to 50 with breast cancer. The V gene is TRBV19, the J gene TRBJ1-1; D remains ambiguous. The CDR3 protein is CASSIGAPTAEAFF. The CDR3 coding sequence is TGTGCCAGTAGTATAGGGGCCCCAACAGCTGAAGCTTTCTTT.